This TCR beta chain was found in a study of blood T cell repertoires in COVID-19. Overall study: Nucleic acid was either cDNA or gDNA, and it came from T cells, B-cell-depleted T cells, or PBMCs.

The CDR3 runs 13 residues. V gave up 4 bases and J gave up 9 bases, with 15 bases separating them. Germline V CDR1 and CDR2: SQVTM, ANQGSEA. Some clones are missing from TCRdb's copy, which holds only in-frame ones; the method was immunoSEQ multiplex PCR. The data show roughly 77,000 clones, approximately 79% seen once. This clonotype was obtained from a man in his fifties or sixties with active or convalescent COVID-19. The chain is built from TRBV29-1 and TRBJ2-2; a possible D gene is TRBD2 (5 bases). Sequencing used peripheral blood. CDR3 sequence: CSVGAPGSRELFF. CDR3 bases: TGCAGCGTTGGGGCCCCGGGGTCCAGGGAGCTGTTTTTT.